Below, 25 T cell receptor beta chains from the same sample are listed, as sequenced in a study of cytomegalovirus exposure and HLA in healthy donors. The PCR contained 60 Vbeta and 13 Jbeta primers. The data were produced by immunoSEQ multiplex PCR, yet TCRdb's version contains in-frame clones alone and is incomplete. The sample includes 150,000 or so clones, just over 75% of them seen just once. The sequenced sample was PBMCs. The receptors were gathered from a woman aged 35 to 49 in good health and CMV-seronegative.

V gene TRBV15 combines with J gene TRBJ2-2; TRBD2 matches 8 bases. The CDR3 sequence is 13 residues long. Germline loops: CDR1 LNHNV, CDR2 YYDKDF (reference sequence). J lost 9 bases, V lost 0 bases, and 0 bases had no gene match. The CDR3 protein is CATSRDSGRELFF. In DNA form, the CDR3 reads TGTGCCACCAGCAGAGATAGCGGGAGGGAGCTGTTTTTT.

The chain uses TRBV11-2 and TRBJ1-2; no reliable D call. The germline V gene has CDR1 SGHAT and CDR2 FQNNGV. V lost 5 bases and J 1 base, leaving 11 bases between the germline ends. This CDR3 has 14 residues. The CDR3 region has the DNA TGTGCCAGCAGCCCCGCGGGCCTTAACTATGGCTACACCTTC. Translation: CASSPAGLNYGYTF.

The CDR3 region has the DNA TGTGCCAGCAGCCCAGGGGAGACAGATACGCAGTATTTT. Protein product: CASSPGETDTQYF. The chain joins TRBV7-3 to TRBJ2-3; the D gene is possibly TRBD1 (6 bases). V gave up 5 bases and J gave up 3 bases, with 9 bases separating them. The CDR3 runs to 13 residues. The germline gives CDR1 SGHTA, CDR2 FQGTGA. Together with reference TRBV7-3 and TRBJ2-3, the CDR3 gives the full variable domain: GAGVSQTPSNKVTEKGKYVELRCDPISGHTALYWYRQSLGQGPEFLIYFQGTGAADDSGLPNDRFFAVRPEGSVSTLKIQRTERGDSAVYLCASSPGETDTQYFGPGTRLTVL.

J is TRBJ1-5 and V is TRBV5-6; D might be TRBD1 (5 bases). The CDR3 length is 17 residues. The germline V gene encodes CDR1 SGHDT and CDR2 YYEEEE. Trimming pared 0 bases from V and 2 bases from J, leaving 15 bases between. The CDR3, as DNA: TGTGCCAGCAGCTTGGCTTCCTCTTGGGGGGGCAATCAGCCCCAGCATTTT. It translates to CASSLASSWGGNQPQHF.

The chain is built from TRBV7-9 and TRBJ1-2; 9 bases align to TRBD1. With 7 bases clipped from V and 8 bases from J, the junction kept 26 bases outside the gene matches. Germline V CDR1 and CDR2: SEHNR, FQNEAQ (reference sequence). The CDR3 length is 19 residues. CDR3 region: CASTVLTPGQGSLARGYTF. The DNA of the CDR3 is TGTGCCAGCACCGTACTCACCCCGGGACAGGGAAGTCTGGCGCGAGGCTACACCTTC.

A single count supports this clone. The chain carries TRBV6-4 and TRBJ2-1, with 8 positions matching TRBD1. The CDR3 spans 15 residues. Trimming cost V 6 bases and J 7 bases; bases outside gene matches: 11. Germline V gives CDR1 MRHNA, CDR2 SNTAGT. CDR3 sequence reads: CASRVQGGIENEQFF. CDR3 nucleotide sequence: TGTGCCAGCAGGGTACAGGGGGGTATAGAAAATGAGCAGTTCTTC.

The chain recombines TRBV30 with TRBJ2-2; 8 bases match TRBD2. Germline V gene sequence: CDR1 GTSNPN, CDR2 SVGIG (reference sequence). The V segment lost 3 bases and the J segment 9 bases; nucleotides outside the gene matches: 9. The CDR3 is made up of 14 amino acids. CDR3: CAWSSSAGDRELFF. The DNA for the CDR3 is TGTGCCTGGAGCTCCTCAGCGGGAGATCGGGAGCTGTTTTTT.

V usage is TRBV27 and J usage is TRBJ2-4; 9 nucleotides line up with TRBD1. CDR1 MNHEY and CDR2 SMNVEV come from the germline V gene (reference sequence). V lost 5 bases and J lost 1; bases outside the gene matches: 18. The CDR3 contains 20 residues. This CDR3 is CASSVGVGTGTPRAKNIQYF. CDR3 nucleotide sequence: TGTGCCAGCAGTGTTGGGGTAGGGACAGGGACCCCTAGGGCCAAAAACATTCAGTACTTC.

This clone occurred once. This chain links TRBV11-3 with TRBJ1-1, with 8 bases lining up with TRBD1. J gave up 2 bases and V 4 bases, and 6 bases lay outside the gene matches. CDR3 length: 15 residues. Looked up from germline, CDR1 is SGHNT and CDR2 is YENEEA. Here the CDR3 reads CASSSRDRLNTEAFF. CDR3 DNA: TGTGCCAGCAGCTCCAGGGACAGGCTAAACACTGAAGCTTTCTTT.

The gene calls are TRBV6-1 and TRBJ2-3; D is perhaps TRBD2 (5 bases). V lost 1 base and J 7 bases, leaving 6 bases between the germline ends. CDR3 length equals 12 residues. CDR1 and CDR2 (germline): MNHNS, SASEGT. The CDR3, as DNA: TGTGCCAGCAGTGAAGGAGGGAATACGCAGTATTTT. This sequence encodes CASSEGGNTQYF.

CDR3 sequence: CASSRLGDRRVGQYF. The CDR3 bases are TGTGCCAGCAGCAGATTGGGGGACAGGAGGGTGGGGCAGTACTTC. The chain employs TRBV21-1 and TRBJ2-7; the table gives TRBD1 as D, unverified against the DNA. TRBV21-1 is a documented pseudogene. The CDR3 runs to 15 residues.

As DNA, the CDR3 is TGTGCCTGGACTATTAGCGGGAACTATGAGCAGTTCTTC. Its protein product is CAWTISGNYEQFF. The gene calls are TRBV30 and TRBJ2-1; 8 nucleotides agree with TRBD2. The germline V gene has CDR1 GTSNPN and CDR2 SVGIG (reference sequence). The V and J ends lost 4 bases and 8 bases, in that order; junction bases with no gene match: 7. CDR3 length: 13 amino acids.

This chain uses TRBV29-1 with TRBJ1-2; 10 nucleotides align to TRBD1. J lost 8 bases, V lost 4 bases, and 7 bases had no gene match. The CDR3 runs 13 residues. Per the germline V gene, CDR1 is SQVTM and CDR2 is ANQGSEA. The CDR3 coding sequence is TGCAGCGTTGGTGAGACAGGGGGCTGGGGCTACACCTTC. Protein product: CSVGETGGWGYTF.

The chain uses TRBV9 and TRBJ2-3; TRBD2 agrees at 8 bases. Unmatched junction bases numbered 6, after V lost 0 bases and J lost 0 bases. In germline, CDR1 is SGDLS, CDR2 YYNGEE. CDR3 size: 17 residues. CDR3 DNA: TGTGCCAGCAGCGTAGGGGGGGCTAGCGGGAGCACAGATACGCAGTATTTT. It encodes CASSVGGASGSTDTQYF.

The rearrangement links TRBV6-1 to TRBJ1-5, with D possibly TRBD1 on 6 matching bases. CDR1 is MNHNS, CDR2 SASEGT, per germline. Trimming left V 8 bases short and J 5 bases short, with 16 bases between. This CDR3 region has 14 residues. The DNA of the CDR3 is TGTGCCAGCCTACCGGTGACAGGCGATCAGCCCCAGCATTTT. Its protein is CASLPVTGDQPQHF.

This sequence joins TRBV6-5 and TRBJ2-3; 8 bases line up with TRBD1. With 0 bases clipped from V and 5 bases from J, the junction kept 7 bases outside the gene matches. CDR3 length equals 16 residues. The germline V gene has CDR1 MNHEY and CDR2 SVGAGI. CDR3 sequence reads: CASSYSSGGYGDTQYF. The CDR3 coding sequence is TGTGCCAGCAGTTACTCTTCAGGGGGCTACGGAGATACGCAGTATTTT.

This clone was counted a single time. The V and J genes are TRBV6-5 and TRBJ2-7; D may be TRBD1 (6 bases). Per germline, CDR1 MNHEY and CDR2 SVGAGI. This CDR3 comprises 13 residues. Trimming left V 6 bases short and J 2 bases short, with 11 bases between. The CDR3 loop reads CASRQGVAYEQYF. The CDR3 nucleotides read TGTGCCAGCAGACAGGGAGTCGCCTACGAGCAGTACTTC.

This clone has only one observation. This CDR3 is CASTSSSNEQFF. For the CDR3, the DNA is TGTGCCAGCACGAGTTCTAGCAATGAGCAGTTCTTC. This chain joins TRBV2 and TRBJ2-1; no definite D call. The CDR3 is 12 amino acids. The germline CDR1 and CDR2 sequences are SNHLY and FYNNEI. V gave up 7 bases and J gave up 6 bases, with 10 bases separating them.

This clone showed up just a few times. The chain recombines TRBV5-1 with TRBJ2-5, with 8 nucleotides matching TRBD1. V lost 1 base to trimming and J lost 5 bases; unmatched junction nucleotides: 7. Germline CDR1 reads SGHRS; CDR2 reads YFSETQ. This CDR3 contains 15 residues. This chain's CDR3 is CASSLQTGEAETQYF. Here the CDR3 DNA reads TGCGCCAGCAGCTTGCAGACAGGGGAGGCGGAGACCCAGTACTTC.

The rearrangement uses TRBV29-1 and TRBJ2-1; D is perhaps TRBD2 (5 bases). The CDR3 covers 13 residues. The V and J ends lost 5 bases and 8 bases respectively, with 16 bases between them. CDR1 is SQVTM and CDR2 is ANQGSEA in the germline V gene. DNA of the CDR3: TGCAGCGTTCTACGAGGGCTGAGGGATGAGCAGTTCTTC. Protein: CSVLRGLRDEQFF.

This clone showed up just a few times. The CDR3: CASSTGQRFGETQYF. The CDR3 coding sequence is TGTGCCAGCAGCACCGGACAGAGGTTCGGGGAGACCCAGTACTTC. The chain joins TRBV7-6 to TRBJ2-5, with TRBD1 as a possible D gene (6 bases). CDR1 and CDR2 (germline): SGHVS, FNYEAQ. V was trimmed by 5 bases and J by 5 bases, leaving 18 bases between them. This CDR3 has 15 residues. Full variable domain (remainder filled in from reference TRBV7-6 and TRBJ2-5): GAGVSQSPRYKVTKRGQDVALRCDPISGHVSLYWYRQALGQGPEFLTYFNYEAQQDKSGLPNDRFSAERPEGSISTLTIQRTEQRDSAMYRCASSTGQRFGETQYFGPGTRLLVL.

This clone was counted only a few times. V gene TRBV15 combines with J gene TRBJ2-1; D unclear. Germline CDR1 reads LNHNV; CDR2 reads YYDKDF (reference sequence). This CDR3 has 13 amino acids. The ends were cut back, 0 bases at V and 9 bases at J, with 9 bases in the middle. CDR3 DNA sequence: TGTGCCACCAGCAGAGATTGGGCGAGTGAGCAGTTCTTC. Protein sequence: CATSRDWASEQFF.

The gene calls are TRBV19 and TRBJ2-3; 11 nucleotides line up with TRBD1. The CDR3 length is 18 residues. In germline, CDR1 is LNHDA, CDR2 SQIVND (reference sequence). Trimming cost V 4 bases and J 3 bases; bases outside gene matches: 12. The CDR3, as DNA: TGTGCCAGTAGTAGCGACCCCCCGGGACAGGGGGGTACAGATACGCAGTATTTT. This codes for CASSSDPPGQGGTDTQYF.

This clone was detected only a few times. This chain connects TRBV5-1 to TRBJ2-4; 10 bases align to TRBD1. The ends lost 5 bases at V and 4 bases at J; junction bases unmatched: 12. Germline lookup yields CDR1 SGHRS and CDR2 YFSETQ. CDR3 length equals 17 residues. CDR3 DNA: TGCGCCAGCAGTTTAACGGGACAGGGGCTTTATAAAAACATTCAGTACTTC. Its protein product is CASSLTGQGLYKNIQYF. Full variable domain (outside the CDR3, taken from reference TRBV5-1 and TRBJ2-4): KAGVTQTPRYLIKTRGQQVTLSCSPISGHRSVSWYQQTPGQGLQFLFEYFSETQRNKGNFPGRFSGRQFSNSRSEMNVSTLELGDSALYLCASSLTGQGLYKNIQYFGAGTRLSVL.

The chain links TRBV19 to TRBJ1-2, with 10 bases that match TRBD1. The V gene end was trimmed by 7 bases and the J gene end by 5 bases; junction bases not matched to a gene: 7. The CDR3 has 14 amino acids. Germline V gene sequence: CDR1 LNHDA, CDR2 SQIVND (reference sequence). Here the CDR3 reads CASNPDRGQYGYTF. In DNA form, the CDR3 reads TGTGCCAGTAATCCTGACAGGGGGCAATATGGCTACACCTTC.